Listed here is a single T cell receptor beta chain. Using its own MiXCR run on the RACE reads, TCRdb lists one record per CDR3 protein. The sample has over 100,000 distinct CDR3 sequences; about 9% are singletons. Time point here: healthy volunteer bleed at 2 weeks. It was unfractionated whole blood from which total RNA was extracted. This sample is part of a study of human T cells and chemical hapten exposure. There are 15 residues in the CDR3. Germline CDR1 and CDR2: SGHNT and YYREEE (reference sequence). The ends lost 5 bases at V and 4 bases at J; junction bases unmatched: 5. The J gene is TRBJ2-2, the V gene TRBV5-4; 10 nucleotides match TRBD1. This clonotype originated in a male donor in good health. Some clones in this sample may be carry-over from other donors' samples. The sample was whole blood. The CDR3 DNA sequence: TGTGCCAGCAGACTGGGACAGGGGATCACCGGGGAGCTGTTTTTT. It encodes CASRLGQGITGELFF.